Presented here are 18 T cell receptor beta chains from one specimen sequenced in a study of blood T cell repertoires in COVID-19. The repertoire was sequenced with immunoSEQ multiplex PCR; TCRdb's copy has only in-frame clones and lacks some. The table shows 60,000 to 65,000 clones, with approximately 77% occurring only once. Specimen: peripheral blood. Receptor source: a human donor in a cohort sampled during active COVID-19.

This clone was counted only a few times. The chain couples TRBV28 to TRBJ2-7; D is possibly TRBD1 (5 bases). The V end was cut by 2 bases, the J end by 6 bases, with 11 bases between. Germline CDR1 is MDHEN and CDR2 is SYDVKM. The CDR3 covers 13 residues. The CDR3, as DNA: TGTGCCAGCAGTTTAGGCAGGGTAGGCGAGCAGTACTTC. Amino acid sequence: CASSLGRVGEQYF. Looking up the rest from reference TRBV28 and TRBJ2-7 gives the full variable domain: DVKVTQSSRYLVKRTGEKVFLECVQDMDHENMFWYRQDPGLGLRLIYFSYDVKMKEKGDIPEGYSVSREKKERFSLILESASTNQTSMYLCASSLGRVGEQYFGPGTRLTVT.

The CDR3 loop is CASSPLRTSGSAEQFF. The CDR3 region has the DNA TGTGCCAGCAGTCCCCTCCGGACTAGCGGGAGTGCGGAGCAGTTCTTC. The rearrangement uses TRBV28 and TRBJ2-1; 13 nucleotides match TRBD2. This CDR3 is built from 16 residues. Looked up from germline, CDR1 is MDHEN and CDR2 is SYDVKM. V lost 5 bases and J lost 10; bases outside the gene matches: 11.

The sample holds many counts of this clone. The chain employs TRBV5-5 and TRBJ2-1; D remains ambiguous. Trimming removed 2 bases from V and 0 bases from J, with 12 bases in between. The CDR3 sequence is 16 residues long. Germline lookup yields CDR1 SGHKS and CDR2 YYEKEE (reference sequence). The CDR3 region is CASSFRAVSSYNEQFF. DNA of the CDR3: TGTGCCAGCAGCTTCCGCGCGGTGAGCTCCTACAATGAGCAGTTCTTC. Based on the CDR3 plus reference TRBV5-5 and TRBJ2-1, the full variable domain is DAGVTQSPTHLIKTRGQQVTLRCSPISGHKSVSWYQQVLGQGPQFIFQYYEKEERGRGNFPDRFSARQFPNYSSELNVNALLLGDSALYLCASSFRAVSSYNEQFFGPGTRLTVL.

V gene TRBV5-1 combines with J gene TRBJ1-6; D gene unclear. Trimming removed 0 bases from V and 9 bases from J, with 7 bases in between. The CDR3 contains 13 residues. Germline V gives CDR1 SGHRS, CDR2 YFSETQ. The CDR3 DNA follows: TGCGCCAGCAGCTTGGAAGTGCGTTCACCCCTCCACTTT. It yields the protein CASSLEVRSPLHF.

This clone was counted only a few times. This chain's CDR3 is CASSQGAGDSNQPQHF. The CDR3, as DNA: TGCGCCAGCAGCCAAGGGGCAGGGGATAGCAATCAGCCCCAGCATTTT. The V gene is TRBV4-1, the J gene TRBJ1-5; possible D gene TRBD1, 6 bases. V was shortened by 1 base and J by 0 bases, with 10 bases between the two germline ends. The CDR3 length is 16 residues. CDR1 is MGHRA and CDR2 is YSYEKL in the germline V gene.

The chain recombines TRBV29-1 with TRBJ1-6; 7 bases line up with TRBD1. Germline CDR1 SQVTM, CDR2 ANQGSEA. CDR3 length: 13 amino acids. V was clipped by 6 bases and J by 8 bases; unmatched bases: 7. The CDR3, as DNA: TGCAGCGTACGACAGGGCTGGGATTCACCCCTCCACTTT. Protein product: CSVRQGWDSPLHF.

This chain joins TRBV5-1 and TRBJ2-5; D is perhaps TRBD1 (5 bases). Trimming shortened V by 0 bases and J by 3 bases, and 6 bases separated the two germline ends. CDR1 and CDR2 from the germline V gene are SGHRS and YFSETQ. The CDR3 extends over 13 amino acids. CDR3 coding DNA: TGCGCCAGCAGCTTGGGACAGAAAGAGACCCAGTACTTC. This codes for CASSLGQKETQYF.

The rearrangement links TRBV9 to TRBJ2-5; TRBD2 aligns across 7 bases. Per the germline V gene, CDR1 is SGDLS and CDR2 is YYNGEE. Trimming removed 0 bases from V and 3 bases from J; junction bases left unmatched: 2. There are 14 residues in the CDR3. The CDR3 here is CASSVAGGEETQYF. In nucleotides, the CDR3 is TGTGCCAGCAGCGTAGCGGGGGGTGAAGAGACCCAGTACTTC.

J is TRBJ1-2 and V is TRBV5-4, with 10 nucleotides matching TRBD1. The CDR3 has 15 residues. After removal of 5 bases from V and 4 bases from J, the junction contained 8 bases not matched to a gene. Germline lookup yields CDR1 SGHNT and CDR2 YYREEE (reference sequence). CDR3 DNA sequence: TGTGCCAGCAGAGCCGGGACAGGGGCTACCTATGGCTACACCTTC. As protein: CASRAGTGATYGYTF.

The gene calls are TRBV4-1 and TRBJ2-7, with D possibly being TRBD2 (7 bases). In germline, CDR1 is MGHRA, CDR2 YSYEKL. The CDR3 is 18 residues long. Trimming shortened V by 1 base and J by 1 base, and 20 bases separated the two germline ends. CDR3 in amino acids: CASSQALTGGSNSYEQYF. The CDR3 coding sequence is TGCGCCAGCAGCCAAGCCTTGACAGGCGGGAGTAATTCCTACGAGCAGTACTTC.

The chain couples TRBV6-1 to TRBJ2-5; 11 bases map to TRBD1. Trimming cost V 1 base and J 5 bases; bases outside gene matches: 3. CDR1 is MNHNS and CDR2 is SASEGT in the germline V gene. The CDR3 totals 15 residues. The CDR3 here is CASSEGTGGWETQYF. The CDR3 DNA reads as TGTGCCAGCAGTGAAGGGACAGGGGGCTGGGAGACCCAGTACTTC.

This clone was counted at least ten times. CDR3 nucleotides: TGTGCCAGCAGCGTAGGGGACAGGGTGGCAGGATCACCCCTCCACTTT. It yields the protein CASSVGDRVAGSPLHF. This chain links TRBV9 with TRBJ1-6, with 9 bases aligning to TRBD1. Looked up from germline, CDR1 is SGDLS and CDR2 is YYNGEE. Trimming cost V 0 bases and J 10 bases; bases outside gene matches: 8. This CDR3 is 16 amino acids long. Variable domain in full (rest from reference TRBV9 and TRBJ1-6): DSGVTQTPKHLITATGQRVTLRCSPRSGDLSVYWYQQSLDQGLQFLIQYYNGEERAKGNILERFSAQQFPDLHSELNLSSLELGDSALYFCASSVGDRVAGSPLHFGNGTRLTVT.

Written as DNA, the CDR3 is TGTGCCAGCAGCCTGGGAAGAAGGGTCGGGGGTAATTCACCCCTCCACTTT. As protein: CASSLGRRVGGNSPLHF. The genes are TRBV3-1 (or the pseudogene TRBV3-2) and TRBJ1-6; TRBD1 is a possible D gene (5 bases). Germline V CDR1 and CDR2: LGHDT, YNNKEL (reference sequence). The CDR3 spans 17 residues. Trimming pared 4 bases from V and 6 bases from J, leaving 19 bases between.

The chain has TRBV28 and TRBJ1-5; D gene unclear. This CDR3 contains 12 residues. CDR1 MDHEN and CDR2 SYDVKM come from the germline V gene. V gave up 1 base and J gave up 12 bases, with 10 bases separating them. For the CDR3, the DNA is TGTGCCAGCAGTTTATTTTCAGGCTACCAGCATTTT. This sequence encodes CASSLFSGYQHF. Based on the CDR3 plus reference TRBV28 and TRBJ1-5, the full variable domain is DVKVTQSSRYLVKRTGEKVFLECVQDMDHENMFWYRQDPGLGLRLIYFSYDVKMKEKGDIPEGYSVSREKKERFSLILESASTNQTSMYLCASSLFSGYQHFGDGTRLSIL.

The V call is TRBV11-1, the J call TRBJ2-2; D gene unclear. V gave up 3 bases and J gave up 6 bases, with 5 bases separating them. This CDR3 contains 12 residues. Germline CDR1 is SGHAT and CDR2 is FQDESV (reference sequence). DNA of the CDR3: TGTGCCAGCAGCTTGGGCGCCGGGGAGCTGTTTTTT. This codes for CASSLGAGELFF.

This clone was observed a few times. J is TRBJ1-1 and V is TRBV3-1 (or the pseudogene TRBV3-2); D remains unclear. Germline V CDR1 and CDR2: LGHDT, YNNKEL (reference sequence). V dropped 7 bases and J dropped 1 base, with 19 bases sitting between them. CDR3 length equals 16 residues. The CDR3 reads CASTKESGFPNTEAFF. CDR3 in DNA: TGTGCCAGCACCAAAGAGTCGGGGTTTCCGAACACTGAAGCTTTCTTT.

This clone was observed once. The chain is built from TRBV4-3 and TRBJ2-2; 9 bases are shared with TRBD1. CDR3 length: 16 amino acids. V lost 0 bases, J lost 4 bases, and 3 bases stayed unmatched. Germline CDR1 and CDR2: LGHNA and YSLEER. CDR3 amino acids: CASSQDWTGVTGELFF. The CDR3 DNA is TGCGCCAGCAGCCAAGATTGGACAGGGGTCACCGGGGAGCTGTTTTTT.

V usage is TRBV7-3 and J usage is TRBJ2-7; 11 nucleotides line up with TRBD2. The CDR3 length is 23 residues. Unmatched junction bases numbered 25, after V lost 1 base and J lost 2 bases. Germline-derived CDR1 and CDR2 are SGHTA and FQGTGA. The CDR3 DNA follows: TGTGCCAGCAGCTTAAGGGGTCTGATTCGGCGGAGGACTAGCGGGTCTTCTACCTACGAGCAGTACTTC. It is translated as CASSLRGLIRRRTSGSSTYEQYF.